This entry lists 31 T cell receptor beta chains sequenced from one sample in a study of blood T cell repertoires in COVID-19. Clones were sequenced by immunoSEQ multiplex PCR, and TCRdb holds only the in-frame ones, with some missing. The repertoire holds about 190,000 clones, with around 90% as singletons. The sample taken for sequencing was peripheral blood. The receptors shown here come from a man between 45 and 60 years old with acute or convalescent COVID-19.

The chain links TRBV6-5 to TRBJ1-4; maybe TRBD1 (5 bases). This CDR3 spans 14 amino acids. The germline V gene has CDR1 MNHEY and CDR2 SVGAGI. Trimming shortened V by 6 bases and J by 6 bases, and 14 bases separated the two germline ends. The CDR3 loop is CASRPGAEDEKLFF. As DNA, the CDR3 is TGTGCCAGCAGACCTGGGGCCGAGGATGAAAAACTGTTTTTT.

The genes are TRBV7-9 and TRBJ2-1; TRBD2 matches 10 bases. V lost 1 base, J lost 8 bases, and 5 bases stayed unmatched. Germline V gene lookup returns CDR1 SEHNR and CDR2 FQNEAQ (reference sequence). The CDR3 is made up of 15 amino acids. DNA for the CDR3: TGTGCCAGCAGCTTAGTGGCTAGCGGGAGAGATGAGCAGTTCTTC. It translates to CASSLVASGRDEQFF. Full variable domain (rest looked up from reference TRBV7-9 and TRBJ2-1): DTGVSQNPRHKITKRGQNVTFRCDPISEHNRLYWYRQTLGQGPEFLTYFQNEAQLEKSRLLSDRFSAERPKGSFSTLEIQRTEQGDSAMYLCASSLVASGRDEQFFGPGTRLTVL.

The V gene is TRBV12-3 or TRBV12-4, the J gene TRBJ1-5, with D perhaps matching TRBD1 (6 bases). V was cut by 6 bases and J by 2 bases, with 8 bases left in between. This CDR3 spans 13 amino acids. CDR3 residues: CASRDSGNQPQHF. The CDR3 coding sequence is TGTGCCAGCAGGGACAGTGGCAATCAGCCCCAGCATTTT.

The rearrangement joins TRBV10-3 to TRBJ2-2, with D tentatively TRBD2 (6 bases). The CDR3 spans 14 residues. V lost 8 bases, J lost 1 base, and 11 bases lay in between. The germline V gene encodes CDR1 ENHRY and CDR2 SYGVKD. The CDR3 is CAIGLARNTGELFF. The CDR3 bases are TGTGCCATCGGTCTAGCGAGGAACACCGGGGAGCTGTTTTTT.

The table lists this clone with a few counts. J is TRBJ1-3 and V is TRBV7-9; D remains ambiguous. The CDR3 contains 16 residues. V gave up 0 bases and J gave up 0 bases, with 9 bases separating them. The V gene's germline CDR1 is SEHNR and CDR2 FQNEAQ (reference sequence). The CDR3 sequence: CASSLAGRPSGNTIYF. CDR3 in DNA: TGTGCCAGCAGCTTAGCTGGGAGGCCCTCTGGAAACACCATATATTTT.

The chain employs TRBV28 and TRBJ2-3; 7 nucleotides agree with TRBD1. The CDR3 extends over 18 amino acids. CDR1 is MDHEN, CDR2 SYDVKM, per germline. The V and J ends lost 2 bases and 0 bases, in that order; junction bases with no gene match: 11. The CDR3 nucleotides read TGTGCCAGCAGTTTAGAGATGACAGGGATACCCAGCACAGATACGCAGTATTTT. Protein sequence: CASSLEMTGIPSTDTQYF.

The chain uses TRBV4-1 and TRBJ2-1; 11 bases match TRBD2. V dropped 4 bases and J dropped 4; count of bases not matched to a gene: 6. In germline, CDR1 is MGHRA, CDR2 YSYEKL. The CDR3 totals 16 residues. As DNA, the CDR3 is TGCGCCAGCAGCCTAGCCGGGACTAGCGGATACAATGAGCAGTTCTTC. It yields the protein CASSLAGTSGYNEQFF.

The chain links TRBV28 to TRBJ1-2; D is undetermined. CDR1 MDHEN and CDR2 SYDVKM come from the germline V gene. Trimming took off 1 base at V and 8 bases at J, with 11 bases between the two ends. The CDR3 contains 13 residues. Here the CDR3 reads CASSLYALPGYTF. Written as DNA, the CDR3 is TGTGCCAGCAGTTTATACGCGTTACCGGGCTACACCTTC.

This clone was seen only once. V and J are TRBV14 and TRBJ2-1, with TRBD2 as a possible D gene (6 bases). Trimming removed 4 bases at V and 7 bases at J, with 23 bases between. Germline V gives CDR1 SGHDN, CDR2 FVKESK. The CDR3 runs to 17 residues. DNA for the CDR3: TGTGCCAGCAGCCCCCGGCGCGCGGCTAGCGACTTAAATGAGCAGTTCTTC. Its protein is CASSPRRAASDLNEQFF.

V usage is TRBV5-1 and J usage is TRBJ2-5; 8 bases fit TRBD1. V lost 0 bases and J lost 1; bases outside the gene matches: 5. The germline V gene has CDR1 SGHRS and CDR2 YFSETQ. There are 16 residues in the CDR3. The CDR3 loop is CASSLAVTGGQETQYF. The CDR3 nucleotides read TGCGCCAGCAGCTTGGCCGTTACAGGGGGCCAAGAGACCCAGTACTTC.

The V and J genes are TRBV11-2 and TRBJ2-6, with D possibly TRBD1 on 5 matching bases. V lost 1 base to trimming and J lost 0 bases, with 7 bases between them. CDR3 size: 16 residues. Germline assignment: CDR1 SGHAT and CDR2 FQNNGV. CDR3 protein: CASSLGGFSGANVLTF. In DNA, the CDR3 is TGTGCCAGCAGCTTAGGGGGCTTCTCTGGGGCCAACGTCCTGACTTTC.

The V and J genes are TRBV19 and TRBJ2-2; maybe TRBD1 (6 bases). V lost 6 bases, J lost 7 bases, and 24 bases lay in between. CDR1 is LNHDA, CDR2 SQIVND, per germline (reference sequence). The CDR3 runs to 17 residues. CDR3 DNA: TGTGCCAGTAGAGAAACCATACTAAGGGGGTCGAACGGGGAGCTGTTTTTT. It encodes CASRETILRGSNGELFF.

This chain's CDR3 is CASSEWDRDNEKLFF. Here the CDR3 DNA reads TGTGCCAGCAGTGAATGGGACAGGGATAATGAAAAACTGTTTTTT. The J gene is TRBJ1-4, the V gene TRBV25-1; 9 bases align to TRBD1. The CDR3 consists of 15 residues. Unmatched junction bases numbered 1, after V lost 1 base and J lost 4 bases. Germline CDR1 reads MGHDK; CDR2 reads SYGVNS. The full variable domain, with the rest looked up from reference TRBV25-1 and TRBJ1-4, is EADIYQTPRYLVIGTGKKITLECSQTMGHDKMYWYQQDPGMELHLIHYSYGVNSTEKGDLSSESTVSRIRTEHFPLTLESARPSHTSQYLCASSEWDRDNEKLFFGSGTQLSVL.

CDR3 residues: CASSLQGRDNEQFF. CDR3 bases: TGTGCCAGCAGCTTACAGGGCCGGGACAATGAGCAGTTCTTC. The chain uses TRBV5-4 and TRBJ2-1, with TRBD1 as a possible D gene (6 bases). The germline V and J ends were trimmed by 2 bases and 5 bases, with 11 bases remaining between them. The germline V gene encodes CDR1 SGHNT and CDR2 YYREEE (reference sequence). The CDR3 totals 14 residues.

This chain joins TRBV9 and TRBJ2-5; 7 bases match TRBD1. The V gene end was trimmed by 0 bases and the J gene end by 3 bases; junction bases not matched to a gene: 8. Per the germline V gene, CDR1 is SGDLS and CDR2 is YYNGEE. The length of the CDR3 is 16 residues. This CDR3 reads CASSVGIRGSEETQYF. The CDR3 DNA follows: TGTGCCAGCAGCGTAGGTATCAGGGGGTCGGAAGAGACCCAGTACTTC.

This chain connects TRBV7-8 to TRBJ2-3, with unresolved D. The CDR3 totals 12 residues. Looked up from germline, CDR1 is SGHVS and CDR2 is FQNEAQ. With 5 bases removed from V and 11 bases from J, the gap between germline ends came to 14 bases. The CDR3: CASSPSGVQQYF. The CDR3 coding sequence is TGTGCCAGCAGCCCGTCCGGAGTTCAGCAGTATTTT.

This clone appeared a few times. CDR3 nucleotide sequence: TGTGCCAGCTGTGACCTCCAGGGGTACGAAAAACTGTTTTTT. It translates to CASCDLQGYEKLFF. The rearrangement joins TRBV19 to TRBJ1-4, with D possibly matching TRBD1 (6 bases). Trimming removed 9 bases from V and 8 bases from J, with 19 bases in between. CDR3 length: 14 amino acids. CDR1 and CDR2 from the germline V gene are LNHDA and SQIVND (reference sequence).

The chain uses TRBV4-1 and TRBJ2-7; the match to TRBD2 covers 9 bases. The CDR3 extends over 20 amino acids. After removal of 4 bases from V and 1 base from J, the junction contained 20 bases not matched to a gene. CDR1 is MGHRA, CDR2 YSYEKL, per germline. DNA for the CDR3: TGCGCCAGCAGCCCCTCCCTAGAGGCGGGGGGGCTTTTAGGGTCCTACGAGCAGTACGTC. Protein: CASSPSLEAGGLLGSYEQYV.

The V and J genes are TRBV18 and TRBJ2-1; 13 nucleotides match TRBD2. This CDR3 spans 14 amino acids. The junction had 3 bases not matched to a gene; V was cut back by 5 bases and J by 8 bases. Germline V lookup: CDR1 KGHSH, CDR2 LQKENI. The CDR3 spells CASSRTSGGYEQFF. In DNA form, the CDR3 reads TGTGCCAGCTCAAGGACTAGCGGGGGTTATGAGCAGTTCTTC.

The rearrangement links TRBV27 to TRBJ2-1, with 12 bases fitting TRBD1. CDR3 length: 16 residues. With V trimmed by 6 bases and J by 4 bases, 7 bases remained unmatched. The V gene's germline CDR1 is MNHEY and CDR2 SMNVEV (reference sequence). CDR3 sequence (DNA): TGTGCCAGCAGCTGGGGACAGGGGGCTTTTTACAATGAGCAGTTCTTC. Translated: CASSWGQGAFYNEQFF.

This rearrangement joins TRBV6-2 or TRBV6-3 to TRBJ1-3; a weak D match, TRBD1 (5 bases). Germline CDR1 and CDR2: MNHEY and SVGEGT. Trimming cost V 0 bases and J 0 bases, with 12 bases left between them. This CDR3 contains 17 residues. The CDR3 here is CASSYSDQGSSGNTIYF. The CDR3 DNA reads TGTGCCAGCAGTTACTCGGACCAGGGAAGCTCTGGAAACACCATATATTTT.

CDR3 sequence (DNA): TGCAGTGCTAGTTCGACCTCCGGGGGGAGCACAGATACGCAGTATTTT. The encoded protein is CSASSTSGGSTDTQYF. This sequence joins TRBV20-1 and TRBJ2-3; TRBD2 matches 7 bases. Germline V gene data show CDR1 as DFQATT and CDR2 as SNEGSKA (reference sequence). Germline trimming cut 3 bases from V and 0 bases from J; bases unmatched to any gene: 9. There are 16 residues in the CDR3.

This clone was detected only once. V gene TRBV10-3 combines with J gene TRBJ2-4; 11 nucleotides line up with TRBD2. CDR1 and CDR2 (germline): ENHRY, SYGVKD. Losses at the gene ends were 0 bases for V and 5 bases for J; bases not matched to a gene: 0. The CDR3 sequence is 15 residues long. This CDR3 is CAISESSGGENIQYF. The CDR3 nucleotides are TGTGCCATCAGTGAGTCTAGCGGGGGGGAAAACATTCAGTACTTC.

This sequence joins TRBV7-2 and TRBJ1-5; 10 bases fit TRBD1. Losses at the gene ends were 5 bases for V and 7 bases for J; bases not matched to a gene: 5. Germline V gene lookup returns CDR1 SGHTA and CDR2 FQGNSA. The CDR3 contains 14 residues. In nucleotides, the CDR3 is TGTGCCAGCAGCATTCGGACAGGGGGACAGCCCCAGCATTTT. Encoded protein: CASSIRTGGQPQHF.

This chain links TRBV6-5 with TRBJ1-5; no clear D. CDR1 is MNHEY and CDR2 is SVGAGI in the germline V gene. The V end was cut by 7 bases, the J end by 0 bases, with 10 bases between. This CDR3 has 14 amino acids. The CDR3 region has the DNA TGTGCCAGCACCAGAGGAGATAGCAATCAGCCCCAGCATTTT. This sequence encodes CASTRGDSNQPQHF.

V is TRBV6-6 and J is TRBJ2-7, with 9 nucleotides matching TRBD1. Germline V gives CDR1 MNHNY, CDR2 SVGAGI (reference sequence). This CDR3 is built from 14 residues. V shed 6 bases and J 7 bases; nucleotides not matched to a gene: 10. CDR3 coding DNA: TGTGCCAGCAGGGATCCACAGGGGGCGGGTGAGCAGTACTTC. As protein: CASRDPQGAGEQYF.

This rearrangement joins TRBV20-1 to TRBJ2-7; 14 bases are shared with TRBD2. The germline V gene has CDR1 DFQATT and CDR2 SNEGSKA (reference sequence). With 3 bases clipped from V and 6 bases from J, the junction kept 13 bases outside the gene matches. This CDR3 has 17 residues. CDR3 protein: CSASGLAGTSGSREQYF. For the CDR3, the DNA is TGCAGTGCTAGTGGATTAGCGGGGACTAGCGGGAGCCGCGAGCAGTACTTC.

The V and J genes are TRBV28 and TRBJ1-5, with TRBD1 as a possible D gene (5 bases). The CDR3 has 14 residues. V dropped 4 bases and J dropped 7 bases, with 14 bases sitting between them. Per germline, CDR1 MDHEN and CDR2 SYDVKM. The CDR3 coding sequence is TGTGCCAGCAGTTCCTCAGGGTTGTGGCAGCCCCAGCATTTT. Residues: CASSSSGLWQPQHF.

The V gene is TRBV7-3, the J gene TRBJ2-2; TRBD2 aligns across 8 bases. V trimming: 0 bases; J trimming: 0 bases; junction bases outside the gene matches: 0. Germline CDR1 and CDR2: SGHTA and FQGTGA. The CDR3 is 16 residues long. The CDR3 loop reads CASSLTGLANTGELFF. The CDR3 DNA sequence: TGTGCCAGCAGCTTAACGGGACTAGCGAACACCGGGGAGCTGTTTTTT.

The rearrangement joins TRBV2 to TRBJ2-2; 8 positions agree with TRBD1. V shed 8 bases and J 7 bases; nucleotides not matched to a gene: 12. CDR1 and CDR2 from the germline V gene are SNHLY and FYNNEI. There are 15 residues in the CDR3. The CDR3 reads CASGTGGMNGGELFF. In nucleotides, the CDR3 is TGTGCCAGCGGTACAGGGGGGATGAACGGCGGGGAGCTGTTTTTT.

The J gene is TRBJ2-4, the V gene TRBV7-2, with a possible D match to TRBD2 (7 bases). The germline CDR1 and CDR2 sequences are SGHTA and FQGNSA. The CDR3 is made up of 16 amino acids. The ends were cut back, 5 bases at V and 3 bases at J, with 17 bases in the middle. CDR3 DNA: TGTGCCAGCAGCCCTCAACGGGGGGCGGTCAAAAACATTCAGTACTTC. Residues: CASSPQRGAVKNIQYF.